The TCR beta chain under discussion was sequenced for a study of blood T cell repertoires in COVID-19. Turning to the study itself: From the United States, Italy and Spain came samples of acute and convalescent COVID-19.

The germline gives CDR1 SEHNR, CDR2 FQNEAQ (reference sequence). This CDR3 region has 15 residues. The junction had 10 bases not matched to a gene; V was cut back by 5 bases and J by 3 bases. Assignment of participants to cohorts was predicated upon participant-reported clinical history. This clone was recorded only once. Produced via immunoSEQ multiplex PCR; TCRdb's table is partial and in-frame only. The sample contains approximately 220,000 clones, 80% to 90% of which appear only once. This TCR was sampled from a woman between 40 and 50 years old with acute COVID-19. The chain carries TRBV7-9 and TRBJ2-7, with 7 positions matching TRBD2. The sequenced material came from PBMCs or T cells enriched from blood (not recorded which). CDR3 nucleotide sequence: TGTGCCAGCAGCCCGGTCCGGCGGGAGATCTACGAGCAGTACTTC. Amino acids: CASSPVRREIYEQYF.